A selection of T cell receptor beta chains follows, all from one sample in a study of cytomegalovirus exposure and HLA in healthy donors. Clones were sequenced by immunoSEQ multiplex PCR, and TCRdb holds only the in-frame ones, with some missing. Among about 130,000 clones listed, approximately 89% were seen once. Specimen: PBMCs. These receptors originate from a woman aged 18-35 years in good health and CMV-seropositive. CDR3s include the opening cysteine and the closing phenylalanine or tryptophan. A D gene is named only where the DNA matches it firmly. Where a row states a size, it is once, few, many or the class of an expanded clone; other rows omit it.

j_call clone_size d_call v_call cdr3_aa cdr3_nt
TRBJ1-5 - TRBD1 TRBV6-1 CASSETGAVQPQHF TGTGCCAGCAGTGAGACAGGGGCGGTTCAGCCCCAGCATTTT
TRBJ2-7 - TRBD2 TRBV5-4 CASSRGGDSYEQYF TGTGCCAGCAGCCGCGGGGGGGACTCCTACGAGCAGTACTTC
TRBJ1-2 few - TRBV19 CASSIGQGPFHYGYTF TGTGCCAGTAGTATCGGCCAGGGTCCCTTTCACTATGGCTACACCTTC
TRBJ1-6 - TRBD1 TRBV5-4 CASSPQEGANSPLHF TGTGCCAGCAGCCCGCAGGAGGGGGCGAATTCACCCCTCCACTTT
TRBJ1-1 few - TRBV6-5 CASIQDGGTEAFF TGTGCCAGCATCCAAGACGGGGGCACTGAAGCTTTCTTT
TRBJ2-7 - - TRBV7-2 CASSPVSTGSSYEQYF TGTGCCAGCAGCCCGGTCTCGACGGGGAGCTCCTACGAGCAGTACTTC
TRBJ2-2 - TRBD2 TRBV7-2 CASSLNAGVNTGELFF TGTGCCAGCAGCTTAAACGCGGGGGTGAACACCGGGGAGCTGTTTTTT
TRBJ2-3 - - TRBV21-1 CASSKQGSSGTPSSTDTQYF TGTGCCAGCAGCAAACAGGGCTCTAGCGGGACCCCCTCAAGCACAGATACGCAGTATTTT
TRBJ2-3 - TRBD2 TRBV7-2 CASRKTSGGNTDTQYF TGTGCCAGCAGAAAGACTAGCGGGGGCAACACAGATACGCAGTATTTT
TRBJ1-6 - - TRBV5-8 CASSPNTAPVYNSPLHF TGTGCCAGCAGCCCGAACACAGCCCCAGTCTATAATTCACCCCTCCACTTT
TRBJ2-7 - - TRBV28 CASSTLLGQGSYEQYF TGTGCCAGCAGTACCCTTTTGGGGCAGGGGAGCTACGAGCAGTACTTC
TRBJ1-6 - TRBD1 TRBV7-2 CASSQFGTGDSPLHF TGTGCCAGCAGCCAATTCGGGACAGGGGATTCACCCCTCCACTTT
TRBJ2-7 - TRBD1 TRBV5-6 CASSVGQVSYEQYF TGTGCCAGCAGCGTGGGACAGGTCTCCTACGAGCAGTACTTC
TRBJ2-2 - - TRBV10-3 CAIRDRNTGELFF TGTGCCATCAGGGACAGGAACACCGGGGAGCTGTTTTTT
TRBJ1-1 once - TRBV7-9 CASSLAIRGTEAFF TGTGCCAGCAGCTTAGCGATAAGGGGGACTGAAGCTTTCTTT
TRBJ2-1 - TRBD2 TRBV27 CASRVGLATGNEQFF TGTGCCAGCAGGGTGGGACTAGCGACAGGGAATGAGCAGTTCTTC
TRBJ2-2 - - TRBV9 CASSTTGTANTGELFF TGTGCCAGCAGCACAACCGGGACTGCGAACACCGGGGAGCTGTTTTTT
TRBJ2-5 once TRBD1 TRBV19 CASSTRDRGRETQYF TGTGCCAGTAGTACCCGGGACAGGGGAAGAGAGACCCAGTACTTC
TRBJ2-7 - TRBD1 TRBV6-5 CATKDRGSEQYF TGTGCCACCAAGGACAGGGGGAGCGAGCAGTACTTC
TRBJ1-2 - - TRBV4-1 CASSQDRGDLLPDSYTF TGCGCCAGCAGCCAAGATCGGGGTGACCTACTCCCCGACAGCTACACCTTC
TRBJ1-6 few TRBD1 TRBV19 CASRPGQGENSPLHF TGTGCCAGTAGACCCGGACAGGGGGAGAATTCACCCCTCCACTTT
TRBJ2-2 - TRBD2 TRBV19 CASNEAGGPDTGELFF TGTGCCAGTAACGAAGCGGGGGGGCCTGACACCGGGGAGCTGTTTTTT
TRBJ1-3 - - TRBV30 CAWSVRGRGNTIYF TGTGCCTGGAGTGTACGGGGGAGGGGAAACACCATATATTTT
TRBJ2-2 - - TRBV15 CATRAGTINTGELFF TGTGCCACCAGAGCCGGGACAATAAACACCGGGGAGCTGTTTTTT
TRBJ1-1 - - TRBV7-9 CASSEMSAGYTEAFF TGTGCCAGCAGCGAAATGTCGGCGGGCTACACTGAAGCTTTCTTT
TRBJ1-2 - - TRBV19 CASSIRDSYGYTF TGTGCCAGTAGTATACGTGACAGCTATGGCTACACCTTC
TRBJ1-1 - - TRBV27 CASSLSPGPEAFF TGTGCCAGCAGTTTATCCCCAGGCCCCGAGGCTTTCTTT
TRBJ2-5 - - TRBV5-1 CASRREETQYF TGCGCCTCGCGCAGGGAAGAGACCCAGTACTTC
TRBJ2-7 once - TRBV6-1 CASSAGINSYEQYF TGTGCCAGCAGTGCAGGGATCAACTCCTACGAGCAGTACTTC
TRBJ2-1 few - TRBV12-5 CASGARNEQFF TGTGCTAGTGGGGCCAGGAATGAGCAGTTCTTC
TRBJ1-2 - - TRBV6-4 CASPAGNYGYTF TGTGCCAGCCCGGCGGGCAACTATGGCTACACCTTC
TRBJ2-5 - - TRBV28 CASSSRETQYF TGTGCCAGCAGTTCCAGGGAGACCCAGTACTTC
TRBJ2-7 - TRBD2 TRBV7-6 CASSTGLAGGNPLSYEQYF TGTGCCAGCAGCACGGGACTAGCGGGGGGCAATCCCCTCTCCTACGAGCAGTACTTC
TRBJ1-2 - - TRBV6-5 CASSYSKYIYYGYTF TGTGCCAGCAGTTACTCGAAGTACATATACTATGGCTACACCTTC
TRBJ2-2 - - TRBV14 CASSQDRVGELFF TGTGCCAGCAGCCAAGATCGGGTCGGGGAGCTGTTTTTT
TRBJ1-1 - - TRBV2 CASSTAGFVNTEAFF TGTGCCAGCAGCACCGCAGGGTTTGTGAACACTGAAGCTTTCTTT